Listed below are T cell receptor beta chains from one sample, sequenced in a study of cytomegalovirus exposure and HLA in healthy donors. TCRdb's copy holds only in-frame clones and misses some; the assay was immunoSEQ multiplex PCR. The sample holds under 130,000 clones, less than 80% seen once. Sequencing used PBMCs. The receptors stem from a woman aged 40-49 years in good health and CMV-seronegative. The CDR3 runs from the conserved cysteine through the conserved F or W. D genes are given only for firm matches. Where a row states a size, it is once, few, many or the class of an expanded clone; other rows omit it.

V gene,clone size,J gene,D gene,CDR3 DNA,CDR3 protein
TRBV5-1,-,TRBJ2-1,TRBD1,TGCGCCAGCAGCGACACAGGGGATGATGAGCAGTTCTTC,CASSDTGDDEQFF
TRBV7-9,-,TRBJ1-2,TRBD1,TGTGCCAGCAGCCCCGGACAGGGGCCAGCTAACTATGGCTACACCTTC,CASSPGQGPANYGYTF
TRBV9,few,TRBJ2-2,-,TGTGCCAGCAACCTTCCAGAAACCGGGGAGCTGTTTTTT,CASNLPETGELFF
TRBV28,-,TRBJ2-5,-,TGTGCCAGCAGTCCCGGGACAAACCAAGAGACCCAGTACTTC,CASSPGTNQETQYF
TRBV4-1,once,TRBJ1-2,-,TGCGCCAGCAGCCAAGCAGGGCCTAGCTATGGCTACACCTTC,CASSQAGPSYGYTF
TRBV28,few,TRBJ1-1,-,TGTGCCAGCATGGTATGGGGGGGCACTGAAGCTTTCTTT,CASMVWGGTEAFF
TRBV9,-,TRBJ2-7,-,TGTGCCAGCAGCGTAGGAAGGGGCTCGGGCGTAGACGAGCAGTACTTC,CASSVGRGSGVDEQYF
TRBV30,-,TRBJ1-1,TRBD1,TGTGCCTTGACAGGGGGGACTGAAGCTTTCTTT,CALTGGTEAFF
TRBV7-2,few,TRBJ2-7,TRBD1,TGTGCCAGCAGCCTTGACAGGGGCCCCGAGCAGTACTTC,CASSLDRGPEQYF
TRBV7-9,-,TRBJ2-3,-,TGTGCCAGCGCCTCGGCAGGGGGCGCGGGGGCTACGCAGTATTTT,CASASAGGAGATQYF
TRBV14,-,TRBJ1-6,-,TGTGCCAGCAGCCAAGATCTTGCGGAACATTCACCCCTCCACTTT,CASSQDLAEHSPLHF
TRBV19,-,TRBJ1-2,-,TGTGCCAGTAGTATAGGGGTACAGAGCTATGGCTACACCTTC,CASSIGVQSYGYTF
TRBV7-7,few,TRBJ2-1,-,TGTGCCAGCAGCTTAGCAGGGGGAATGAACAATGAGCAGTTCTTC,CASSLAGGMNNEQFF
TRBV6-1,-,TRBJ2-5,-,TGTGCCAGACGGCGGGGAGTCGCACAAGAGACCCAGTACTTC,CARRRGVAQETQYF
TRBV7-2,-,TRBJ1-2,-,TGTGCCAGCAGCTTGCATCGGGGGGACTATGGCTACACCTTC,CASSLHRGDYGYTF
TRBV27,-,TRBJ2-3,-,TGTGCCAGCAGTGTTCAGGGTACCAGCACAGATACGCAGTATTTT,CASSVQGTSTDTQYF
TRBV28,many,TRBJ1-5,TRBD1,TGTGCCAGCAGTTTGACAGGGTATGATCAGCCCCAGCATTTT,CASSLTGYDQPQHF
TRBV6-5,-,TRBJ2-7,TRBD1,TGTGCCAGCAGTTACTCGTCGACAGGGCCTAGCGAGCAGTACTTC,CASSYSSTGPSEQYF
TRBV10-3,-,TRBJ2-7,TRBD1,TGTGCCATCAACCCGGGACAGGGAAAGGGCGAGCAGTACTTC,CAINPGQGKGEQYF
TRBV5-4,-,TRBJ1-1,-,TGTGCCAGCAGCTGGGACACCTTAAACACTGAAGCTTTCTTT,CASSWDTLNTEAFF
TRBV12-1,-,TRBJ1-6,-,TGTGCCAGCAGCGCCCCTTGGGCTGTCTATAATTCACCCCTCCACTTT,CASSAPWAVYNSPLHF
TRBV4-2,-,TRBJ2-5,-,TGTGCCAGCAGCCAGAGAAGGGCGGGGCAAGAGACCCAGTACTTC,CASSQRRAGQETQYF
TRBV5-1,few,TRBJ2-3,TRBD2,TGCGCCAGCAGCTTGGCAGCGGGAGAGGTGGATACGCAGTATTTT,CASSLAAGEVDTQYF
TRBV19,-,TRBJ2-3,-,TGTGCCAGTAGTATAGCCCGCGGCCCAGATACGCAGTATTTT,CASSIARGPDTQYF
TRBV29-1,few,TRBJ1-1,-,TGCAGCGTTAAGGGGATGGCTGAAGCTTTCTTT,CSVKGMAEAFF
TRBV7-8,-,TRBJ1-1,-,TGTGCCTCCTCGGAGTATGGTGGGAACACTGAAGCTTTCTTT,CASSEYGGNTEAFF
TRBV15,-,TRBJ2-3,-,TGTGCCACCAGCAGAGGTGCGGGCACAGATACGCAGTATTTT,CATSRGAGTDTQYF
TRBV25-1,-,TRBJ2-7,TRBD1,TGTGCCAGCAGTAAGCTACAGGGGGTTAGCGAGCAGTACTTC,CASSKLQGVSEQYF
TRBV29-1,-,TRBJ1-2,-,TGCAGCGTTGAAGGATCTAACAGGCGCGGCTACACCTTC,CSVEGSNRRGYTF
TRBV28,few,TRBJ2-7,-,TGTGCCACCCAAGTCTGGGGGGGGCGCAGTGACGAGCAGTACTTC,CATQVWGGRSDEQYF
TRBV2,-,TRBJ1-4,-,TGTGCCAGCAGTCCACAGGGAGCTTATGAAAAACTGTTTTTT,CASSPQGAYEKLFF